The 27 T cell receptor beta chains below come from one sample, sequenced in a study of cytomegalovirus exposure and HLA in healthy donors. The PCR had 60 Vbeta and 13 Jbeta primers. TCRdb's copy holds only in-frame clones and misses some; the assay was immunoSEQ multiplex PCR. The sample includes around 50,000 clones, 70% to 85% seen only once; the top ten take under 25%. Material: PBMCs. These receptors were taken from a woman aged 45-59 years in good health and CMV-seropositive.

This clone came up a few times. V usage is TRBV7-9 and J usage is TRBJ1-5; 9 bases are a match to TRBD1. V gave up 5 bases and J gave up 4 bases; unmatched junction bases: 3. The CDR3 has 14 residues. In germline, CDR1 is SEHNR, CDR2 FQNEAQ (reference sequence). The DNA for the CDR3 is TGTGCCAGCAGCGGGGGACAGGGAAATCAGCCCCAGCATTTT. Translated: CASSGGQGNQPQHF. Full variable domain (remainder filled in from reference TRBV7-9 and TRBJ1-5): DTGVSQNPRHKITKRGQNVTFRCDPISEHNRLYWYRQTLGQGPEFLTYFQNEAQLEKSRLLSDRFSAERPKGSFSTLEIQRTEQGDSAMYLCASSGGQGNQPQHFGDGTRLSIL.

V and J are TRBV28 and TRBJ2-7; 7 bases line up with TRBD2. V lost 2 bases and J lost 1; bases outside the gene matches: 8. The V gene's germline CDR1 is MDHEN and CDR2 SYDVKM. This CDR3 spans 16 amino acids. CDR3 protein: CASSLPPLADSYEQYF. CDR3 DNA sequence: TGTGCCAGCAGTTTACCCCCTCTAGCGGATTCCTACGAGCAGTACTTC. Full variable domain (rest looked up from reference TRBV28 and TRBJ2-7): DVKVTQSSRYLVKRTGEKVFLECVQDMDHENMFWYRQDPGLGLRLIYFSYDVKMKEKGDIPEGYSVSREKKERFSLILESASTNQTSMYLCASSLPPLADSYEQYFGPGTRLTVT.

The genes are TRBV7-2 and TRBJ2-2, with 10 bases lining up with TRBD1. Germline trimming cut 2 bases from V and 5 bases from J; bases unmatched to any gene: 5. The CDR3 has 16 residues. Germline CDR1 and CDR2: SGHTA and FQGNSA. CDR3 in DNA: TGTGCCAGCAGCTTAATGCGGACAGGGGGGACCGGGGAGCTGTTTTTT. The encoded protein is CASSLMRTGGTGELFF.

The V gene is TRBV30, the J gene TRBJ2-7; D gene unclear. Between the trimmed V and J ends, which lost 3 bases and 4 bases, there was a span of 7 bases. The CDR3 totals 11 residues. The germline gives CDR1 GTSNPN, CDR2 SVGIG (reference sequence). DNA of the CDR3: TGTGCCTGGAGCGATCAGTACGAGCAGTACTTC. It is translated as CAWSDQYEQYF.

The V gene is TRBV7-2, the J gene TRBJ1-5, with 7 bases lining up with TRBD1. J lost 4 bases, V lost 9 bases, and 18 bases had no gene match. The CDR3 has 17 amino acids. CDR1 SGHTA and CDR2 FQGNSA come from the germline V gene. CDR3 nucleotide sequence: TGTGCCAGTTCATACAGGGGTTCCCTGATAGGGAATCAGCCCCAGCATTTT. This sequence encodes CASSYRGSLIGNQPQHF.

The rearrangement uses TRBV7-8 and TRBJ1-5; TRBD1 matches 8 bases. CDR1 and CDR2 (germline): SGHVS, FQNEAQ. The CDR3 has 15 residues. V lost 6 bases and J lost 0; bases outside the gene matches: 4. CDR3 nucleotide sequence: TGTGCCAGCAGAAGGACAGGGAATAGCAATCAGCCCCAGCATTTT. Residues: CASRRTGNSNQPQHF.

For the CDR3, the DNA is TGTGCCAGCAGCTTGGAGCGGGGGGTGAGGGATGAGCAGTTCTTC. Its protein is CASSLERGVRDEQFF. The rearrangement links TRBV7-6 to TRBJ2-1, with 9 bases fitting TRBD2. CDR1 is SGHVS, CDR2 FNYEAQ, per germline. This CDR3 is 15 amino acids long. V trimming: 3 bases; J trimming: 8 bases; junction bases outside the gene matches: 8.

The sample holds a few counts of this clone. The chain joins TRBV2 to TRBJ1-2; 8 bases agree with TRBD1. Germline-derived CDR1 and CDR2 are SNHLY and FYNNEI. The CDR3 is 15 amino acids. Trimming removed 2 bases from V and 8 bases from J; junction bases left unmatched: 10. This chain's CDR3 is CASSEIRGQGAGYTF. The CDR3 DNA sequence: TGTGCCAGCAGTGAAATTCGCGGACAGGGAGCGGGCTACACCTTC.

This sequence joins TRBV7-6 and TRBJ2-7, with 7 bases aligning to TRBD1. The germline V gene encodes CDR1 SGHVS and CDR2 FNYEAQ. The CDR3 is 15 amino acids. The V segment lost 4 bases and the J segment 3 bases; nucleotides outside the gene matches: 9. CDR3 region: CASSSGTDGRYEQYF. As DNA, the CDR3 is TGTGCCAGCAGCTCCGGGACAGACGGTCGCTACGAGCAGTACTTC.

In nucleotides, the CDR3 is TGTGCCAGCAGTGGTCAGGTTTACAGCTATGGCTACACCTTC. Protein: CASSGQVYSYGYTF. The chain carries TRBV2 and TRBJ1-2; D not resolved. V lost 4 bases and J 4 bases, leaving 13 bases between the germline ends. The CDR3 extends over 14 amino acids. Germline V gives CDR1 SNHLY, CDR2 FYNNEI.

The genes are TRBV27 and TRBJ1-1, with 7 bases that match TRBD1. This CDR3 has 16 residues. Trimming took 7 bases from V and 1 from J; bases not matched to a gene: 12. Germline-derived CDR1 and CDR2 are MNHEY and SMNVEV (reference sequence). CDR3 sequence: CASTQDRFGGNTEAFF. CDR3 nucleotide sequence: TGTGCCAGCACCCAGGACAGGTTTGGGGGGAACACTGAAGCTTTCTTT.

This chain joins TRBV2 and TRBJ2-7, with a weak D call TRBD2 (6 bases). Germline CDR1 reads SNHLY; CDR2 reads FYNNEI. V was clipped by 8 bases and J by 6 bases, with 14 bases between them. The CDR3 is 12 residues long. The CDR3 DNA follows: TGTGCCAGCCGGGACTCCCTCCTCGAGCAGTACTTC. Residues: CASRDSLLEQYF.

The CDR3 region is CASSSPSGGSRETQYF. The CDR3, as DNA: TGTGCCAGCAGTTCCCCGAGCGGCGGGAGTAGGGAGACCCAGTACTTC. The chain is built from TRBV27 and TRBJ2-5, with 7 positions matching TRBD2. CDR1 is MNHEY and CDR2 is SMNVEV in the germline V gene (reference sequence). This CDR3 comprises 16 residues. V lost 4 bases, J lost 5 bases, and 13 bases stayed unmatched.

This clone was picked up a small number of times. The chain has TRBV27 and TRBJ1-2, with TRBD1 as a possible D gene (5 bases). Trimming removed 3 bases at V and 4 bases at J, with 15 bases between. The V gene's germline CDR1 is MNHEY and CDR2 SMNVEV (reference sequence). The CDR3 length is 15 residues. The CDR3 DNA follows: TGTGCCAGCAGTTTCTCCGTACGCGACAGCTATGGCTACACCTTC. It specifies CASSFSVRDSYGYTF.

The CDR3 DNA is TGTGCCAGCAGCCAAGTCGCAGGAGGGGTAACAGATACGCAGTATTTT. Translating gives CASSQVAGGVTDTQYF. This chain links TRBV14 with TRBJ2-3, with D perhaps TRBD2 (6 bases). The germline CDR1 and CDR2 sequences are SGHDN and FVKESK. This CDR3 contains 16 residues. The V end lost 1 base, the J end lost 3 bases, and 14 bases lay between the germline ends.

V gene TRBV15 combines with J gene TRBJ2-5; no clear D gene. Germline CDR1 and CDR2: LNHNV and YYDKDF (reference sequence). The CDR3 extends over 12 amino acids. V lost 4 bases, J lost 5 bases, and 8 bases lay in between. CDR3 amino acids: CATSIQLETQYF. CDR3 nucleotide sequence: TGTGCCACCAGCATTCAATTGGAGACCCAGTACTTC.

The chain has TRBV14 and TRBJ1-1; a weak D match, TRBD1 (5 bases). Trimming removed 2 bases from V and 7 bases from J, with 20 bases in between. Per the germline V gene, CDR1 is SGHDN and CDR2 is FVKESK. This CDR3 has 16 residues. As DNA, the CDR3 is TGTGCCAGCAGCCAAAACCATGGCAGGGTCCCTCGTGAAGCTTTCTTT. This codes for CASSQNHGRVPREAFF. Full variable domain (missing parts from reference TRBV14 and TRBJ1-1): EAGVTQFPSHSVIEKGQTVTLRCDPISGHDNLYWYRRVMGKEIKFLLHFVKESKQDESGMPNNRFLAERTGGTYSTLKVQPAELEDSGVYFCASSQNHGRVPREAFFGQGTRLTVV.

This chain uses TRBV9 with TRBJ2-1; 10 nucleotides match TRBD2. Germline CDR1 is SGDLS and CDR2 is YYNGEE. The ends lost 5 bases at V and 3 bases at J; junction bases unmatched: 5. This CDR3 has 15 amino acids. The chain's CDR3 is CASSRTSGDYNEQFF. In DNA, the CDR3 is TGTGCCAGCAGTCGAACTAGCGGGGACTACAATGAGCAGTTCTTC.

J is TRBJ2-5 and V is TRBV28; TRBD2 is a possible D gene (6 bases). The CDR3 loop spans 15 amino acids. The V gene lost 5 bases and the J gene lost 2 bases, with 15 bases spanning the gap. The germline gives CDR1 MDHEN, CDR2 SYDVKM. The CDR3 sequence: CASSGGGATQETQYF. DNA for the CDR3: TGTGCCAGCAGTGGGGGAGGAGCCACACAAGAGACCCAGTACTTC. Based on the CDR3 plus reference TRBV28 and TRBJ2-5, the full variable domain is DVKVTQSSRYLVKRTGEKVFLECVQDMDHENMFWYRQDPGLGLRLIYFSYDVKMKEKGDIPEGYSVSREKKERFSLILESASTNQTSMYLCASSGGGATQETQYFGPGTRLLVL.

This clone was seen only a few times. This chain links TRBV4-1 with TRBJ2-3; 7 bases align to TRBD2. Trimming at V came to 5 bases and at J to 6 bases, leaving 5 bases not matched to a gene. This CDR3 has 13 amino acids. Germline-derived CDR1 and CDR2 are MGHRA and YSYEKL. CDR3 in DNA: TGCGCCAGCAGCGTCGCGGGAGTTGATACGCAGTATTTT. It yields the protein CASSVAGVDTQYF.

This clone was seen a single time. The chain uses TRBV5-4 and TRBJ1-6, with 9 bases matching TRBD1. This CDR3 contains 12 residues. Looked up from germline, CDR1 is SGHNT and CDR2 is YYREEE (reference sequence). Trimming removed 0 bases from V and 17 bases from J; junction bases left unmatched: 3. The DNA of the CDR3 is TGTGCCAGCAGCTTGGAGACAGGGGGATTCCACTTT. The encoded protein is CASSLETGGFHF.

The rearrangement links TRBV21-1 to TRBJ1-4; TRBD1, the table's D call, was not compared with the DNA. TRBV21-1 is recorded as a pseudogene. This CDR3 spans 12 amino acids. CDR3 coding DNA: TGTGCCAGCAGAGGGGATAATGAAAAACTGTTTTTT. It specifies CASRGDNEKLFF.

The chain is built from TRBV30 and TRBJ2-5; 7 nucleotides align to TRBD2. The V and J ends lost 4 bases and 1 base, in that order; junction bases with no gene match: 9. The germline gives CDR1 GTSNPN, CDR2 SVGIG (reference sequence). This CDR3 spans 15 amino acids. The CDR3, as DNA: TGTGCCTGGACCGCCGCTGGGACTACCCAAGAGACCCAGTACTTC. Its translation is CAWTAAGTTQETQYF.

V usage is TRBV4-1 and J usage is TRBJ1-4; TRBD1 is a possible D gene (6 bases). Germline CDR1 and CDR2: MGHRA and YSYEKL. The CDR3 covers 18 residues. V lost 4 bases to trimming and J lost 6 bases, with 24 bases between them. The CDR3 DNA is TGCGCCAGCAGCCCAGGGAGGGTGGGGGGGCGACCAGATGAAAAACTGTTTTTT. Its protein is CASSPGRVGGRPDEKLFF.

This clone was recorded once. This rearrangement joins TRBV10-3 to TRBJ2-2, with 8 nucleotides matching TRBD1. V lost 6 bases and J lost 7; bases outside the gene matches: 7. CDR3 length equals 14 residues. The V gene's germline CDR1 is ENHRY and CDR2 SYGVKD. The CDR3 protein is CAISKGQGYGELFF. The CDR3 nucleotides read TGTGCCATCAGCAAAGGACAGGGTTACGGGGAGCTGTTTTTT.

V is TRBV19 and J is TRBJ2-3; D not certain. The CDR3 extends over 14 amino acids. Germline loops: CDR1 LNHDA, CDR2 SQIVND (reference sequence). Between the trimmed V and J ends, which lost 3 bases and 4 bases, there was a span of 11 bases. The CDR3 reads CASSILASADTQYF. The DNA of the CDR3 is TGTGCCAGTAGTATCTTGGCATCCGCAGATACGCAGTATTTT.

The chain carries TRBV27 and TRBJ1-5; D is perhaps TRBD1 (5 bases). CDR3 length: 14 amino acids. The V gene lost 8 bases and the J gene lost 4 bases, with 15 bases spanning the gap. CDR1 and CDR2 from the germline V gene are MNHEY and SMNVEV (reference sequence). The CDR3 sequence is CASRDGEENQPQHF. The CDR3, as DNA: TGTGCCAGCCGGGACGGGGAGGAAAATCAGCCCCAGCATTTT.